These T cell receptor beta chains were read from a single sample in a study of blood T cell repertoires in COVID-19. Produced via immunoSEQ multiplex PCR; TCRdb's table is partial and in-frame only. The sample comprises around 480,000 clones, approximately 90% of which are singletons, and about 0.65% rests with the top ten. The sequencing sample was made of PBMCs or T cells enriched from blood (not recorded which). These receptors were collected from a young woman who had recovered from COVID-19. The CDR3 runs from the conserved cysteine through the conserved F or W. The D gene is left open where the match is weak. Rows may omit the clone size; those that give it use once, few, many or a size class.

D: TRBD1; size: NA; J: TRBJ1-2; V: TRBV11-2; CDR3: CASSEDREHGYTF; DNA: TGTGCCAGCAGCGAGGACAGGGAGCATGGCTACACCTTC
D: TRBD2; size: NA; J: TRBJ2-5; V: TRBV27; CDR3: CASSPPGLAGLTETQYF; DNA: TGTGCCAGCAGTCCACCCGGACTAGCGGGGCTGACGGAGACCCAGTACTTC
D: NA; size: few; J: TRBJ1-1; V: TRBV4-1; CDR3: CASRGTNTEAFF; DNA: TGCGCCAGCCGGGGGACGAACACTGAAGCTTTCTTT
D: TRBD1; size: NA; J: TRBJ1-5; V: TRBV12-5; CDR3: CASGFHRGLNQPQHF; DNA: TGTGCTAGTGGTTTTCACAGGGGCCTTAATCAGCCCCAGCATTTT
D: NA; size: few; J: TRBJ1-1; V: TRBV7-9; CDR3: CASSLGQGITEAFF; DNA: TGTGCCAGCAGCTTAGGCCAGGGAATTACTGAAGCTTTCTTT
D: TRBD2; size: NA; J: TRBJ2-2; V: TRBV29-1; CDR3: CSAGTSGGTGELFF; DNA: TGCAGCGCCGGGACTAGCGGGGGGACCGGGGAGCTGTTTTTT
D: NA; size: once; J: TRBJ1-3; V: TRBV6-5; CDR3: CASSYSAERGNTIYF; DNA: TGTGCCAGCAGTTACTCAGCCGAGAGGGGAAACACCATATATTTT
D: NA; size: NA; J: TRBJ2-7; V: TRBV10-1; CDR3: CASSEEGSASYEQYF; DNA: TGCGCCAGCAGTGAGGAAGGGAGCGCTTCCTACGAGCAGTACTTC
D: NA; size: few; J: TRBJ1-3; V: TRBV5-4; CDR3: CASSPTGNSGNTIYF; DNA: TGTGCCAGCAGCCCAACAGGGAACTCTGGAAACACCATATATTTT
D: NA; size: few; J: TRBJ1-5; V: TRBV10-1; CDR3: CASSSDLFGGQPQHF; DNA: TGCGCCAGCAGTTCCGACCTCTTCGGGGGTCAGCCCCAGCATTTT
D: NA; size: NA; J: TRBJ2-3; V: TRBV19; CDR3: CASSLRADTQYF; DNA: TGTGCCAGTAGTCTCCGGGCAGATACGCAGTATTTT
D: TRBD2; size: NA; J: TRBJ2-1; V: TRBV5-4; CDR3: CASTAGGPSGGYNEQFF; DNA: TGTGCCAGCACGGCGGGGGGGCCAAGTGGAGGTTACAATGAGCAGTTCTTC
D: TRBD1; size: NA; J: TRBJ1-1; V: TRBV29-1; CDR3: CSAARDRDNTEAFF; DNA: TGCAGCGCGGCCCGGGACAGGGATAACACTGAAGCTTTCTTT
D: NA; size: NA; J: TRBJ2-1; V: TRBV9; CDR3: CASSVGGYGEQFF; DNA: TGTGCCAGCAGCGTAGGAGGGTATGGTGAGCAGTTCTTC
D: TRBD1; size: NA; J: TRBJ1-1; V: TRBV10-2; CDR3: CASRAGTGGTEAFF; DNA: TGCGCCAGCAGGGCCGGGACAGGGGGCACTGAAGCTTTCTTT
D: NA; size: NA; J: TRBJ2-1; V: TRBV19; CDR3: CASSTFTGNEQFF; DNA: TGTGCCAGTAGTACCTTTACTGGCAATGAGCAGTTCTTC